The entry below gives a single TCR beta chain sequence along with its context. Its specificity is unknown. This sample stems from a study of chemoradiotherapy in HPV16-positive cancers. Study-level background: Candidate HPV-specific T-cell clones and common TCR motifs came from functional assays in a couple of HPV16-positive patients. General study results and limits: For HPV16-positive patients, expanding HPV-responsive T cells associated with longer recurrence-free survival.

CDR1 is SGHVS and CDR2 is FQNEAQ in the germline V gene. The CDR3 contains 15 residues. The V and J ends lost 4 bases and 7 bases respectively, with 17 bases between them. The table came from immunoSEQ multiplex PCR; TCRdb's copy has only in-frame clones and leaves some out. The repertoire holds approximately 23,000 clones, with around two thirds as singletons. Samples were taken several times over chemoradiotherapy. The origin of this receptor is a human donor with HPV-associated anogenital cancer. This material was obtained from a patient who underwent chemoradiotherapy. The chain combines TRBV7-8 with TRBJ2-4; the D gene is possibly TRBD1 (5 bases). The CDR3 region is CASSYLRGRRNIQYF. The CDR3 coding sequence is TGTGCCAGCAGCTACCTTAGGGGCCGTAGGAACATTCAGTACTTC.